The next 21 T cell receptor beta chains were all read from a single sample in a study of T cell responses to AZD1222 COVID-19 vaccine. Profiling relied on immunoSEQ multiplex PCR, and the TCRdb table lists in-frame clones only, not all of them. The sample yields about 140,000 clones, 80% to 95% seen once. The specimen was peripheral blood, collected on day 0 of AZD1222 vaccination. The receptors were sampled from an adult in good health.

CDR3 amino acids: CASSRDGDSNQPQHF. CDR3 sequence (DNA): TGTGCCAGTAGCAGGGACGGTGATAGCAATCAGCCCCAGCATTTT. This sequence joins TRBV19 and TRBJ1-5, with D perhaps matching TRBD1 (5 bases). V gave up 6 bases and J gave up 0 bases, with 12 bases separating them. Germline loops: CDR1 LNHDA, CDR2 SQIVND (reference sequence). CDR3 length equals 15 residues.

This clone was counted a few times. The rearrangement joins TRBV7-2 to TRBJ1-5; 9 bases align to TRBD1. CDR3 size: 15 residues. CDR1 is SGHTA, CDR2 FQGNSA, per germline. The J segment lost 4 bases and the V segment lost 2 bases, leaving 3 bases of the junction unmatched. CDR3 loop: CASSLTGGDNQPQHF. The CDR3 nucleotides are TGTGCCAGCAGCTTAACAGGGGGCGATAATCAGCCCCAGCATTTT.

The CDR3 DNA reads as TGTGCCAGCAGACCTAATAGGGGGGTTAGGGCCAACGTCCTGACTTTC. It is translated as CASRPNRGVRANVLTF. The chain carries TRBV27 and TRBJ2-6, with D perhaps being TRBD1 or TRBD2 (6 bases each). The CDR3 loop spans 16 amino acids. Germline loops: CDR1 MNHEY, CDR2 SMNVEV (reference sequence). Trimming cost V 6 bases and J 5 bases, with 17 bases left between them.

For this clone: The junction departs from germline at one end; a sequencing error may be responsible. This CDR3 is CASSLRIAGANTGELFF. The CDR3 bases are TGTGCTAGCAGCTTACGAATAGCGGGAGCGAACACCGGGGAGCTGTTTTTT. The V gene is TRBV7-7, the J gene TRBJ2-2; TRBD2 aligns across 9 bases. This CDR3 contains 17 residues. Germline values: CDR1 SSHAT, CDR2 FNYEAQ (reference sequence).

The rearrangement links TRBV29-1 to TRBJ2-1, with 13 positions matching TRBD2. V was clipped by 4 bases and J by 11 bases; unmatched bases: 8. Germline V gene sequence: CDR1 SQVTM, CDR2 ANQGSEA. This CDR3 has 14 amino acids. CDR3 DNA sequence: TGCAGCGTTGGCCTACGGACTAGCGGGAGTCAGCAGTTCTTC. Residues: CSVGLRTSGSQQFF.

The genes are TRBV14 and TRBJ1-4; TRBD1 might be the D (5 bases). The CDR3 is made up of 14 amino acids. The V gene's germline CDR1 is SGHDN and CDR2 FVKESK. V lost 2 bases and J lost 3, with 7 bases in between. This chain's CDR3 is CASSQRQPNEKLFF. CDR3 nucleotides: TGTGCCAGCAGCCAAAGACAGCCTAATGAAAAACTGTTTTTT.

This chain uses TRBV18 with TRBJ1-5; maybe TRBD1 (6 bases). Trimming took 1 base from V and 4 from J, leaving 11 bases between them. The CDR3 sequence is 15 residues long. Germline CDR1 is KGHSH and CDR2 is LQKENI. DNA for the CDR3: TGTGCCAGCTCACCACGGACAGCCCAAAATCAGCCCCAGCATTTT. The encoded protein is CASSPRTAQNQPQHF.

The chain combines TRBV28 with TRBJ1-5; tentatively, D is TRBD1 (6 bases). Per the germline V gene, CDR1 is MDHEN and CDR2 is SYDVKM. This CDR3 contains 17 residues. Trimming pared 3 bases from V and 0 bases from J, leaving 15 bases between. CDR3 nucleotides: TGTGCCAGCAGTTTCTTGGCGACAGGTTATAGCAATCAGCCCCAGCATTTT. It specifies CASSFLATGYSNQPQHF.

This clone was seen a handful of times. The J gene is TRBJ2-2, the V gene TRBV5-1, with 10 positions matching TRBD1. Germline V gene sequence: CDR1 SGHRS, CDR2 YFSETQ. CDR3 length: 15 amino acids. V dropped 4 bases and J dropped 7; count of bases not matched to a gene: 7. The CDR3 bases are TGCGCCAGCAGCCAAGGACAGGGGGTTATCGGGGAGCTGTTTTTT. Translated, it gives CASSQGQGVIGELFF.

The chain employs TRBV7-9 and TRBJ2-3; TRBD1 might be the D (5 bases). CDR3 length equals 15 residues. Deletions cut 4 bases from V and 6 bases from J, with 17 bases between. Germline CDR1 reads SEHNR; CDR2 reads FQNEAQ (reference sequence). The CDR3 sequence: CASSSRSGQPDTQYF. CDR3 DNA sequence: TGTGCCAGCAGCTCCCGCTCTGGACAACCCGATACGCAGTATTTT.

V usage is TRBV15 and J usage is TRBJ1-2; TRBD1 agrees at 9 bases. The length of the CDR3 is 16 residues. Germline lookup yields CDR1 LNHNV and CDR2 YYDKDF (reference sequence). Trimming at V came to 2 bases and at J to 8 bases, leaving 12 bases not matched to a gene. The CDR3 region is CATSRPGQGLIYGYTF. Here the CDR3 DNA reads TGTGCCACCAGCAGACCGGGACAGGGTTTAATTTACGGCTACACCTTC.

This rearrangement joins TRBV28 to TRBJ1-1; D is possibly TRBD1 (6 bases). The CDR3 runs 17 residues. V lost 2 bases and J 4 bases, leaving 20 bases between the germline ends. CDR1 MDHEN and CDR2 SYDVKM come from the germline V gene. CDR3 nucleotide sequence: TGTGCCAGCAGTTTAGGGGGGGCAGGCCGAAGTATCACTGAAGCTTTCTTT. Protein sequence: CASSLGGAGRSITEAFF.

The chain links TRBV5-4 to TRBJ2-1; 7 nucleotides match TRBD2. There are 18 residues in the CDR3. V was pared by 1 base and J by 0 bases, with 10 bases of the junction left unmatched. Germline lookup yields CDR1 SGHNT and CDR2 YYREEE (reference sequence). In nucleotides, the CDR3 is TGTGCCAGCAGCTTGCAGTCGTGGCGGGAGAGCTCCTACAATGAGCAGTTCTTC. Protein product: CASSLQSWRESSYNEQFF.

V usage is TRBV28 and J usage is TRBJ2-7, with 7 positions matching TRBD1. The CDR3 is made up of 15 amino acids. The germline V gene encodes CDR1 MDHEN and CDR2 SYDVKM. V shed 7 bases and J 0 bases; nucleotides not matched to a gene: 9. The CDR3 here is CASTGQDSSSYEQYF. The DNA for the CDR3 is TGTGCCAGCACCGGACAGGATTCGAGCTCCTACGAGCAGTACTTC. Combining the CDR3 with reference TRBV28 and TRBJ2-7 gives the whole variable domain DVKVTQSSRYLVKRTGEKVFLECVQDMDHENMFWYRQDPGLGLRLIYFSYDVKMKEKGDIPEGYSVSREKKERFSLILESASTNQTSMYLCASTGQDSSSYEQYFGPGTRLTVT.

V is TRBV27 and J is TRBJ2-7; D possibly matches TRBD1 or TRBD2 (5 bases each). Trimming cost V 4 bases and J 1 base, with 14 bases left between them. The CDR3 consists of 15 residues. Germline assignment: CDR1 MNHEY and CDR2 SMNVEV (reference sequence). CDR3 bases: TGTGCCAGCAGTTACCTCGGGACGGCTTCCTACGAGCAGTACTTC. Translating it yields CASSYLGTASYEQYF.

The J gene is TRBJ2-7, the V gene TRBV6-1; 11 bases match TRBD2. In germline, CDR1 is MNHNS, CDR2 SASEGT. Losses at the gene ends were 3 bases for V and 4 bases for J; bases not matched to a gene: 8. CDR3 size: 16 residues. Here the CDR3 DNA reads TGTGCCAGCAGTGAGGCCCCCTCTAGCGGGAGGTACGAGCAGTACTTC. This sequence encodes CASSEAPSSGRYEQYF.

For the CDR3, the DNA is TGTGCCAGTCGCACAGGTCAGGATCAGCCCCAGCATTTT. Its protein is CASRTGQDQPQHF. The V and J genes are TRBV19 and TRBJ1-5; D is perhaps TRBD1 (5 bases). The CDR3 consists of 13 residues. The germline CDR1 and CDR2 sequences are LNHDA and SQIVND (reference sequence). Trimming stripped 8 bases from V and 5 bases from J, with 13 bases between.

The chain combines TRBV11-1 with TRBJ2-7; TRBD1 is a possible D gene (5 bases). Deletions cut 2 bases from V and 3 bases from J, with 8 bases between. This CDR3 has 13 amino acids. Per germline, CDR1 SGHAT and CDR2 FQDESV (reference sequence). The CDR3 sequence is CASSLQGNYEQYF. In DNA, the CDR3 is TGTGCCAGCAGCTTACAGGGAAACTACGAGCAGTACTTC.

The DNA for the CDR3 is TGTGCCAGTAGTAGGACTAGCGGGAGCTCTGGGGCCAACGTCCTGACTTTC. Amino acids: CASSRTSGSSGANVLTF. The rearrangement joins TRBV19 to TRBJ2-6, with 13 bases lining up with TRBD2. Unmatched junction bases numbered 0, after V lost 4 bases and J lost 0 bases. Germline V gene sequence: CDR1 LNHDA, CDR2 SQIVND (reference sequence). The CDR3 is made up of 17 amino acids.

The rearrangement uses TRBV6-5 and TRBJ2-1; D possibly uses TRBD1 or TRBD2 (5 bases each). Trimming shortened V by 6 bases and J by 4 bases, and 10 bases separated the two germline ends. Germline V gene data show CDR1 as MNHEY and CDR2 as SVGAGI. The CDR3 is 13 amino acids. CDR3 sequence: CASRGRDYNEQFF. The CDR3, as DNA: TGTGCCAGCAGGGGACGGGATTACAATGAGCAGTTCTTC.

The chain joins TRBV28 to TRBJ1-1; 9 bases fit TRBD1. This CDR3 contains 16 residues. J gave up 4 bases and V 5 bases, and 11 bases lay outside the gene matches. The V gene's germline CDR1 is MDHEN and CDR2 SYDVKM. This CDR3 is CASSPPRGTGSTEAFF. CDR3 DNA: TGTGCCAGCAGTCCCCCGCGAGGGACAGGGTCCACTGAAGCTTTCTTT.